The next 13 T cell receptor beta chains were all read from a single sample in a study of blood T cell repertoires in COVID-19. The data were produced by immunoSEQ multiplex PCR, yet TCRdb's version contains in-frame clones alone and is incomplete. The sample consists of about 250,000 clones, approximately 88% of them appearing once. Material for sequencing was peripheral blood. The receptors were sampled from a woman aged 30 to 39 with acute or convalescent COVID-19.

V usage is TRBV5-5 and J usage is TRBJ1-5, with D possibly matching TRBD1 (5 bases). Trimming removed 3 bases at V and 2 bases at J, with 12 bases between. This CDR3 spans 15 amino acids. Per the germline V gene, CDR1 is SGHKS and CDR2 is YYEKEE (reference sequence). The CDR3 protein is CASSSQGIGNQPQHF. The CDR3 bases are TGTGCCAGCAGCTCCCAGGGTATTGGCAATCAGCCCCAGCATTTT.

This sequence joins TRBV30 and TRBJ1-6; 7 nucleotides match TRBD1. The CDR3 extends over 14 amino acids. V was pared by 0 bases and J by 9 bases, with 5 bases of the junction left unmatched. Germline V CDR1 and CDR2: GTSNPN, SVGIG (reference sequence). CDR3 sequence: CAWSVDRLGSPLHF. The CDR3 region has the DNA TGTGCCTGGAGTGTGGACAGGCTGGGTTCACCCCTCCACTTT.

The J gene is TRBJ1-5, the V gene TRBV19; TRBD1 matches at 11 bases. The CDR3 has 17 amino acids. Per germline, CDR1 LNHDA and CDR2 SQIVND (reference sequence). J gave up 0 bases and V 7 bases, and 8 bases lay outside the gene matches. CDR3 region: CASTRTGGGYSNQPQHF. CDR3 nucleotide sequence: TGTGCCAGTACCCGGACAGGGGGCGGTTATAGCAATCAGCCCCAGCATTTT.

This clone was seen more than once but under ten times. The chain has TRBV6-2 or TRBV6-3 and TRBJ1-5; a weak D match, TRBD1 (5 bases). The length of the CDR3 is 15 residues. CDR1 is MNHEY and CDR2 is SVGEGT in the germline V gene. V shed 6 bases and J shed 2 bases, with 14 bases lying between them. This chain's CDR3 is CASSPLRGGNQPQHF. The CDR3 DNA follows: TGTGCCAGCAGCCCCCTTAGGGGCGGCAATCAGCCCCAGCATTTT.

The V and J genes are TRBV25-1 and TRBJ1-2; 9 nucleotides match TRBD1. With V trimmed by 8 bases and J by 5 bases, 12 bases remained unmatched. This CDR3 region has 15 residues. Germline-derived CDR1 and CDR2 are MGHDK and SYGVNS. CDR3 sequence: CASYTGTGSSYGYTF. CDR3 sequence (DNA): TGTGCCAGCTACACCGGGACAGGGTCGTCTTATGGCTACACCTTC.

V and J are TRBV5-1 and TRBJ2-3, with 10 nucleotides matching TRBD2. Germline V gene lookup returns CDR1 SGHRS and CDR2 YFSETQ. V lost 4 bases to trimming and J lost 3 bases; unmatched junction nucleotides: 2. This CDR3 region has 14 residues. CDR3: CASSPGLATDTQYF. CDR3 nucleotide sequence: TGCGCCAGCAGCCCGGGACTAGCGACAGATACGCAGTATTTT.

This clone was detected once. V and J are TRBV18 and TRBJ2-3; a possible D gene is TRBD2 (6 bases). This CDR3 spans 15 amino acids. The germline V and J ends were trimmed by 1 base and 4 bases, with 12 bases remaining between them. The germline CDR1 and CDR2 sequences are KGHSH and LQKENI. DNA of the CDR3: TGTGCCAGCTCACCACTTCCTAGCGAATCAGATACGCAGTATTTT. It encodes CASSPLPSESDTQYF. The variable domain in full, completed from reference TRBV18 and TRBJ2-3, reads NAGVMQNPRHLVRRRGQEARLRCSPMKGHSHVYWYRQLPEEGLKFMVYLQKENIIDESGMPKERFSAEFPKEGPSILRIQQVVRGDSAAYFCASSPLPSESDTQYFGPGTRLTVL.

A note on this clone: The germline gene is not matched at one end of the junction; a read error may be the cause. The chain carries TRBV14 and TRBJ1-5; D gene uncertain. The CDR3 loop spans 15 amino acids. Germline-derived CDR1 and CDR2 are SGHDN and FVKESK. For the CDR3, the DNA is TGTGCCAGCAGCCAAGTTCGGGATAGCGATCAGCCCCAGCATTTT. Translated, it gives CASSQVRDSDQPQHF.

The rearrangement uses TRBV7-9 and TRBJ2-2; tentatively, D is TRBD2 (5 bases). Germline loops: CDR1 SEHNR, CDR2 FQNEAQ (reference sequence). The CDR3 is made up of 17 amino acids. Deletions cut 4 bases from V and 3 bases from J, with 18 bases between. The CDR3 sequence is CASSWGRGSGDTGELFF. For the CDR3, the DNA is TGTGCCAGCAGCTGGGGTCGGGGAAGTGGGGACACCGGGGAGCTGTTTTTT. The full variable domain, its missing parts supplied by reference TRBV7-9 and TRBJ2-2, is DTGVSQNPRHKITKRGQNVTFRCDPISEHNRLYWYRQTLGQGPEFLTYFQNEAQLEKSRLLSDRFSAERPKGSFSTLEIQRTEQGDSAMYLCASSWGRGSGDTGELFFGEGSRLTVL.

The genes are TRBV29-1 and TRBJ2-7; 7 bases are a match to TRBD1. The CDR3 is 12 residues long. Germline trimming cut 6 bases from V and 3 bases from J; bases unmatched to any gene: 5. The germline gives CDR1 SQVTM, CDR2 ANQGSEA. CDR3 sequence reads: CSVATGYYEQYF. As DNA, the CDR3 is TGCAGCGTAGCGACAGGGTACTACGAGCAGTACTTC.

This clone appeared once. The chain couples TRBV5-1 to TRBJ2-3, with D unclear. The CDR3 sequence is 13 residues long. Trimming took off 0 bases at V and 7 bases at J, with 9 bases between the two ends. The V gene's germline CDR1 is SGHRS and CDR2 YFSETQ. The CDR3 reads CASSLVGTYTQYF. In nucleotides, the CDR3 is TGCGCCAGCAGCTTGGTTGGCACCTATACGCAGTATTTT. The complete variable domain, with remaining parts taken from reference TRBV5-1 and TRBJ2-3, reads KAGVTQTPRYLIKTRGQQVTLSCSPISGHRSVSWYQQTPGQGLQFLFEYFSETQRNKGNFPGRFSGRQFSNSRSEMNVSTLELGDSALYLCASSLVGTYTQYFGPGTRLTVL.

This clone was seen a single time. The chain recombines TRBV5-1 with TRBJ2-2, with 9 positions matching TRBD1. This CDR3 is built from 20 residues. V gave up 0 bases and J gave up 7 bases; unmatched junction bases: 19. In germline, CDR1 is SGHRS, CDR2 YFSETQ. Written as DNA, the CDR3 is TGCGCCAGCAGCTTGGAACTGTCCCCCCGAAAAACAGGGGGCGGCGGGGAGCTGTTTTTT. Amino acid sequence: CASSLELSPRKTGGGGELFF.

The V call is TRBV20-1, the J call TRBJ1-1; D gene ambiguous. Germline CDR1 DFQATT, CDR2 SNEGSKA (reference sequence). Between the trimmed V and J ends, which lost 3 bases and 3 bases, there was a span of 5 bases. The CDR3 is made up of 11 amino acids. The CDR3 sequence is CSARSDTEAFF. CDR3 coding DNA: TGCAGTGCTAGGTCTGACACTGAAGCTTTCTTT.